These T cell receptor beta chains were read from a single sample in a study of blood T cell dynamics during melanoma immunotherapy. Data came from immunoSEQ multiplex PCR; TCRdb stores just in-frame clones and leaves some out. The table records about 12,000 clones, 70% to 90% of them present only once. The sequences come from blood, collected from a patient treated with checkpoint blockade. These TCRs come from a human donor with melanoma. Each CDR3 is given with its conserved first and last residue. A D gene is named only where the DNA matches it firmly. Rows give clone size only sometimes, using once, few, many, or a class for an expanded clone.

d_gene	v_gene	j_gene	abundance	CDR3aa	CDR3nt
TRBD2	TRBV5-1	TRBJ2-3	once	CASSLLLGLAGEGTDTQYF	TGCGCCAGCAGCTTGCTACTCGGACTAGCGGGAGAAGGAACAGATACGCAGTATTTT
.	TRBV18	TRBJ1-5	.	CASSPGRISNQPQHF	TGTGCCAGCTCACCCGGACGGATTAGCAATCAGCCCCAGCATTTT
.	TRBV7-9	TRBJ2-2	.	CASSLAGRNTGELFF	TGTGCCAGCAGCTTAGCGGGGCGAAACACCGGGGAGCTGTTTTTT
.	TRBV6-1	TRBJ1-6	.	CATKGLHNSPLHF	TGTGCCACCAAGGGGTTACATAATTCACCCCTCCACTTT
TRBD2	TRBV7-2	TRBJ2-1	.	CASSLAPTSASYNEQFF	TGTGCCAGCAGCTTGGCTCCGACTAGCGCCTCCTACAATGAGCAGTTCTTC
TRBD2	TRBV11-3	TRBJ2-7	.	CASSLLAGNYEQYF	TGTGCCAGCAGCTTACTAGCGGGAAATTACGAGCAGTACTTC
.	TRBV19	TRBJ1-3	.	CASKGGSSGNTIYF	TGTGCCTCAAAGGGGGGAAGCTCTGGAAACACCATATATTTT
.	TRBV7-9	TRBJ1-3	.	CASSLQGRSGNTIYF	TGTGCCAGCAGCTTACAGGGTCGCTCTGGAAACACCATATATTTT
.	TRBV4-1	TRBJ2-7	once	CASSQGYREVEQYF	TGCGCCAGCAGCCAAGGGTACAGGGAAGTCGAGCAGTACTTC
.	TRBV25-1	TRBJ1-5	few	CASRASNQPQHF	TGTGCCAGCAGGGCCAGCAATCAGCCCCAGCATTTT
.	TRBV5-8	TRBJ1-1	.	CASNPGWLTEAFF	TGTGCCAGCAATCCAGGGTGGTTAACTGAAGCTTTCTTT
TRBD1	TRBV7-2	TRBJ1-1	.	CASRQRQGNTEAFF	TGTGCCAGCAGACAAAGACAGGGGAACACTGAAGCTTTCTTT
TRBD2	TRBV11-2	TRBJ2-1	.	CASSLGARLASYNEQFF	TGTGCCAGCAGCTTAGGGGCGCGACTAGCGTCCTACAATGAGCAGTTCTTC
TRBD1	TRBV9	TRBJ1-4	.	CASSTRTGQGEKLFF	TGTGCCAGCAGCACAAGGACAGGGCAGGGTGAAAAACTGTTTTTT
.	TRBV7-9	TRBJ2-2	.	CASSRKAAGELFF	TGTGCCAGCAGCCGCAAGGCGGCCGGGGAGCTGTTTTTT
TRBD2	TRBV4-2	TRBJ2-1	.	CASSQDPAGGNEQFF	TGTGCCAGCAGCCAAGATCCCGCGGGGGGCAATGAGCAGTTCTTC
.	TRBV7-9	TRBJ2-3	.	CASSPSPIGRISTDTQYF	TGTGCCAGCAGCCCGTCCCCTATAGGGCGGATCAGCACAGATACGCAGTATTTT
.	TRBV7-2	TRBJ1-2	.	CASSEARGNGYTF	TGTGCCAGCAGCGAAGCGAGGGGAAATGGCTACACCTTC
TRBD1	TRBV15	TRBJ1-4	.	CATSMGQGDEKLFF	TGTGCCACCAGCATGGGACAGGGGGATGAAAAACTGTTTTTT
.	TRBV14	TRBJ2-7	.	CASSQGRIPTYEQYF	TGTGCCAGCAGCCAAGGACGGATTCCAACCTACGAGCAGTACTTC
TRBD2	TRBV11-3	TRBJ2-7	.	CASSSSSGLAAEQYF	TGTGCCAGCAGCTCTTCCTCGGGACTAGCGGCCGAGCAGTACTTC
TRBD2	TRBV30	TRBJ2-1	.	CAWSVGAGGSYNEQFF	TGTGCCTGGAGTGTGGGAGCGGGAGGCTCCTACAATGAGCAGTTCTTC
TRBD2	TRBV4-1	TRBJ2-7	few	CASSGRGHEQYF	TGCGCCAGCAGCGGGAGGGGCCACGAGCAGTACTTC
TRBD2	TRBV6-1	TRBJ2-3	.	CASSAGGGSDTQYF	TGTGCCAGCAGTGCCGGGGGGGGCTCAGATACGCAGTATTTT
TRBD1	TRBV7-9	TRBJ2-1	once	CASSLDRGNEQFF	TGTGCCAGCAGCTTAGACAGGGGTAATGAGCAGTTCTTC
.	TRBV19	TRBJ2-7	.	CASSPGRAREQYF	TGTGCCAGTAGTCCAGGGAGAGCAAGGGAGCAGTACTTC
.	TRBV5-1	TRBJ2-2	.	CASSLALLGELFF	TGCGCCAGCAGCTTGGCCCTGTTAGGGGAGCTGTTTTTT
TRBD2	TRBV6-1	TRBJ2-5	.	CASRENTGTSRVGETQYF	TGTGCCAGCAGGGAAAATACCGGGACTAGCCGGGTAGGAGAGACCCAGTACTTC
.	TRBV2	TRBJ2-2	.	CASSELGRGITGELFF	TGTGCCAGCAGTGAATTGGGCAGGGGTATCACCGGGGAGCTGTTTTTT
TRBD2	TRBV5-6	TRBJ2-6	.	CASSPAGSGANVLTF	TGTGCCAGCAGCCCAGCGGGGTCGGGGGCCAACGTCCTGACTTTC
.	TRBV30	TRBJ1-4	.	CAWSVSFRGSNEKLFF	TGTGCCTGGAGTGTAAGTTTCCGGGGGAGTAATGAAAAACTGTTTTTT
.	TRBV7-2	TRBJ2-2	.	CASSLSLLTGELFF	TGTGCCAGCAGCTTGTCACTCCTCACCGGGGAGCTGTTTTTT
TRBD1	TRBV18	TRBJ1-2	.	CASSPRGQANYGYTF	TGTGCCAGCTCACCAAGGGGACAGGCAAACTATGGCTACACCTTC
TRBD1	TRBV4-1	TRBJ1-2	.	CASSQVNRGHGYTF	TGCGCCAGCAGCCAAGTAAACAGGGGGCATGGCTACACCTTC
.	TRBV28	TRBJ2-4	.	CASSPQRWPENIQYF	TGTGCCAGCAGTCCTCAAAGGTGGCCGGAGAACATTCAGTACTTC
.	TRBV6-1	TRBJ2-7	.	CATSLQAPTYEQYF	TGTGCCACAAGCCTCCAAGCGCCCACCTACGAGCAGTACTTC
TRBD2	TRBV19	TRBJ2-2	few	CASSTGLADNTGELFF	TGTGCCAGTAGTACTGGACTAGCGGATAACACCGGGGAGCTGTTTTTT
.	TRBV5-5	TRBJ2-7	.	CASSLTGAAYEQYF	TGTGCCAGCAGCTTAACGGGAGCGGCCTACGAGCAGTACTTC
.	TRBV2	TRBJ1-1	.	CASAPGGSESTEAFF	TGTGCCAGCGCCCCGGGGGGGTCGGAAAGCACTGAAGCTTTCTTT
.	TRBV7-8	TRBJ2-7	.	CASSLARTERKSYEQYF	TGTGCCAGCAGCTTAGCACGAACTGAGCGGAAGAGCTACGAGCAGTACTTC
TRBD2	TRBV2	TRBJ2-1	.	CASSGGASGGLSSYNEQFF	TGTGCCAGCAGTGGAGGTGCTAGCGGGGGACTTAGCTCCTACAATGAGCAGTTCTTC
.	TRBV6-1	TRBJ2-1	.	CASSPELGVFEQFF	TGTGCCAGCAGCCCCGAACTCGGGGTTTTTGAGCAGTTCTTC
TRBD1	TRBV7-9	TRBJ2-2	.	CASSLAGGPFTGELFF	TGTGCCAGCAGCTTAGCAGGGGGCCCTTTCACCGGGGAGCTGTTTTTT
.	TRBV5-6	TRBJ1-1	.	CASSLLGRNTEAFF	TGTGCCAGCAGCTTGTTAGGCAGGAACACTGAAGCTTTCTTT
.	TRBV6-5	TRBJ1-1	once	CASSFRGATPEAFF	TGTGCCAGCAGTTTCAGGGGCGCAACGCCTGAAGCTTTCTTT
.	TRBV19	TRBJ1-5	.	CASNVHRTDQPQHF	TGTGCCAGTAACGTGCATCGGACGGATCAGCCCCAGCATTTT
TRBD1	TRBV5-6	TRBJ1-2	few	CASRPRQGSNTF	TGTGCCAGCAGACCGAGACAGGGGAGTAACACCTTC
.	TRBV7-9	TRBJ1-1	.	CASSVDGVMNTEAFF	TGTGCCAGCAGCGTTGACGGAGTCATGAACACTGAAGCTTTCTTT
.	TRBV6-1	TRBJ1-1	.	CASTLGGTEAFF	TGTGCCAGCACCCTAGGCGGCACTGAAGCTTTCTTT
TRBD1	TRBV6-6	TRBJ1-1	once	CASSDRGDTEAFF	TGTGCCAGCAGTGACAGGGGAGACACTGAAGCTTTCTTT
.	TRBV5-4	TRBJ2-3	once	CASSLRMGADTQYF	TGTGCCAGCAGCTTGAGGATGGGCGCAGATACGCAGTATTTT
TRBD1	TRBV5-8	TRBJ1-5	.	CASSIGQGWGDDQPQHF	TGTGCCAGCAGCATAGGACAGGGCTGGGGGGATGATCAGCCCCAGCATTTT
TRBD2	TRBV5-1	TRBJ2-1	.	CASSSMTTSGSYNEQFF	TGCGCCAGCAGCTCAATGACGACTAGCGGGAGCTACAATGAGCAGTTCTTC